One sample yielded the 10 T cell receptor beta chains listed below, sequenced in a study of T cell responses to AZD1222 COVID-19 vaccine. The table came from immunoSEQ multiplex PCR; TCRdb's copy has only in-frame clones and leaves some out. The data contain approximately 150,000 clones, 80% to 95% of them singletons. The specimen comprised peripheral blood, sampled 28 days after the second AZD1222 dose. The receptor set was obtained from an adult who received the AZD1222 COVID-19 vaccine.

CDR3 protein: CASSARDTSETQYF. The CDR3 coding sequence is TGTGCCAGCAGCGCCAGGGACACGTCAGAGACCCAGTACTTC. V is TRBV11-2 and J is TRBJ2-5, with D possibly TRBD1 on 6 matching bases. Germline V gene sequence: CDR1 SGHAT, CDR2 FQNNGV. Trimming shortened V by 5 bases and J by 4 bases, and 14 bases separated the two germline ends. The CDR3 totals 14 residues.

CDR3 region: CASSLNPSHEQFF. The CDR3 DNA is TGTGCCAGCAGCTTAAACCCGAGCCATGAGCAGTTCTTC. This chain links TRBV11-2 with TRBJ2-1; D is unclear. The germline CDR1 and CDR2 sequences are SGHAT and FQNNGV. CDR3 length: 13 amino acids. The V and J ends lost 2 bases and 8 bases respectively, with 10 bases between them.

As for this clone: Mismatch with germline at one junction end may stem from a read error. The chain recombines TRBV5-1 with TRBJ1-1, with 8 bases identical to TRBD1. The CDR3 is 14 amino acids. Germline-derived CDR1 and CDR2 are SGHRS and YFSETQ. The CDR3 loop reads CASRLDRANTEAFF. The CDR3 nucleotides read TGCGCCAGCAGATTGGACAGGGCAAACACTGAAGCTTTCTTT.

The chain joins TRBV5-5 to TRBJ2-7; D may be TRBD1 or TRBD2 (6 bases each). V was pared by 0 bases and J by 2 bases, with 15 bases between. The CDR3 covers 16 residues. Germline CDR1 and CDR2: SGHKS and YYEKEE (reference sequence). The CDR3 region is CASSLGIGGTAYEQYF. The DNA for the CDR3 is TGTGCCAGCAGCTTGGGAATCGGGGGCACAGCCTACGAGCAGTACTTC.

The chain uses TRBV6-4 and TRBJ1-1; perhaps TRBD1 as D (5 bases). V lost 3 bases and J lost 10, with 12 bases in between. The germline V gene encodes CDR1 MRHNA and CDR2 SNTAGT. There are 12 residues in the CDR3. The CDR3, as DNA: TGTGCCAGCAGTGATGGATACGGGACAGCTTTCTTT. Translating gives CASSDGYGTAFF.

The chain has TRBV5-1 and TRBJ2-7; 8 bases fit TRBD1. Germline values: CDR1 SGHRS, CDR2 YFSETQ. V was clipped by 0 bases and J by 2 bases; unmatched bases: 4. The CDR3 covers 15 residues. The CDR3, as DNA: TGCGCCAGCAGCTTGGAGACAGGGGCCACCTACGAGCAGTACTTC. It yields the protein CASSLETGATYEQYF.

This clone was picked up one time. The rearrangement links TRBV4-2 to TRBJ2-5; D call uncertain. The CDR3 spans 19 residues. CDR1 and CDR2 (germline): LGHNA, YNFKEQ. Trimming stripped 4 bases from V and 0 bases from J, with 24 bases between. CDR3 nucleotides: TGTGCCAGCAGCCGATCCCCGACCCGACCAGCCCGGAACCAAGAGACCCAGTACTTC. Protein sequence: CASSRSPTRPARNQETQYF.

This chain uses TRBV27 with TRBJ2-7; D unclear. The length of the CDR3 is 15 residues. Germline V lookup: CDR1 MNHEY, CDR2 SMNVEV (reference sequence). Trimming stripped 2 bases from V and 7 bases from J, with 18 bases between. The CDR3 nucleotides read TGTGCCAGCAGTTTAATGGGTCCTTCTGGGTCAGAGCAGTACTTC. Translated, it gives CASSLMGPSGSEQYF.

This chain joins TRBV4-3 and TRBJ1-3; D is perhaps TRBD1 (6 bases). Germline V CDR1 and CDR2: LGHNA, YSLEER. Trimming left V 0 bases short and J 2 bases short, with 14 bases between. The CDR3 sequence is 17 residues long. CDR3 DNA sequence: TGCGCCAGCAGCCAAGATAGCAGGGGAGCCGCTGGAAACACCATATATTTT. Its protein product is CASSQDSRGAAGNTIYF.

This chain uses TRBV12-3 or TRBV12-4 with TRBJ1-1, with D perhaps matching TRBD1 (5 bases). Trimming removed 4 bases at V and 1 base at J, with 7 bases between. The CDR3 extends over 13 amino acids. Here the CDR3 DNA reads TGTGCCAGCAGTTGGGGGGGGAACACTGAAGCTTTCTTT. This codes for CASSWGGNTEAFF.